What follows is one TCR beta chain and its context. This CDR3 region has 13 residues. Germline CDR1 is MDHEN and CDR2 is SYDVKM. These data belong to a study of CXCR3-negative and CXCR3-positive naive CD8 T cells. The authors prepared UMI-labeled TRB cDNA libraries by 5' RACE. TCRdb derives one entry per CDR3 protein from the 5' RACE reads, leaving out DNA. The table lists about 130,000 distinct CDR3 sequences. The chain recombines TRBV28 with TRBJ2-1; as DNA is missing, the TRBD2 call by TCRdb cannot be tested. The sequence was obtained from a human donor in good health. Some clones in this sample may be carry-over from other donors' samples. Sequences were obtained from naive CXCR3- CD8+ T cells from blood. Subset specified: CD45RO-CCR7+CD27+CD95- naive CD8+ T cells lacking CXCR3 (TNR3-). CDR3 sequence reads: CASRGLAGNEQFF.